The 25 T cell receptor beta chains below come from one sample, sequenced in a study of early T cells in non-severe SARS-CoV-2 infection. TCRdb reanalysed the 5' RACE reads using MiXCR and keeps one entry per CDR3 protein. The sample includes tens of thousands of distinct CDR3 sequences, approximately 17% of them seen just once. The sample consisted of whole blood, taken at baseline. Receptors originate from an adult who was a healthcare worker with PCR-confirmed SARS-CoV-2 infection or an uninfected control (not recorded which).

This clonotype was seen a handful of times. This rearrangement joins TRBV20-1 to TRBJ2-5; 16 nucleotides align to TRBD2. J was trimmed by 8 bases and V by 2 bases; bases with no gene match: 5. The CDR3 totals 15 residues. Germline V gives CDR1 DFQATT, CDR2 SNEGSKA (reference sequence). CDR3 in amino acids: CSARSGLAGGSTQYF. DNA of the CDR3: TGCAGTGCTAGATCGGGACTAGCGGGAGGGTCCACCCAGTACTTC.

V is TRBV4-3 and J is TRBJ1-1; D is possibly TRBD1 (6 bases). The ends were cut back, 0 bases at V and 8 bases at J, with 19 bases in the middle. The germline V gene encodes CDR1 LGHNA and CDR2 YSLEER. The CDR3 length is 16 residues. CDR3 nucleotides: TGCGCCAGCAGCCAAGATCGGATTGGTACAGACAGGGAAGCTTTCTTT. It translates to CASSQDRIGTDREAFF.

This clonotype was counted only a few times. V and J are TRBV5-1 and TRBJ2-2; TRBD1 or TRBD2 may be the D gene (7 bases each). V was cut by 3 bases and J by 5 bases, with 14 bases left in between. The CDR3 contains 15 residues. The germline CDR1 and CDR2 sequences are SGHRS and YFSETQ. This chain's CDR3 is CASSYGGTETGELFF. CDR3 DNA: TGCGCCAGCAGCTACGGGGGGACAGAGACCGGGGAGCTGTTTTTT.

The chain uses TRBV29-1 and TRBJ1-2; no reliable D call. The CDR3 is made up of 13 amino acids. V was cut by 7 bases and J by 3 bases, with 15 bases left in between. Germline V gene sequence: CDR1 SQVTM, CDR2 ANQGSEA. The CDR3 loop is CSAADGYDYGYTF. The CDR3 DNA sequence: TGCAGCGCAGCGGACGGGTACGACTATGGCTACACCTTC.

This clonotype was seen repeatedly, ten times or more. The J gene is TRBJ2-7, the V gene TRBV12-3 or TRBV12-4; a possible D gene is TRBD1 (6 bases). Trimming removed 5 bases from V and 9 bases from J, with 14 bases in between. The CDR3 runs to 12 residues. The CDR3 sequence is CASSKVDSLQYF. DNA for the CDR3: TGTGCCAGCAGTAAAGTGGACAGTTTGCAGTACTTC.

The chain carries TRBV28 and TRBJ1-6, with D unresolved. Germline lookup yields CDR1 MDHEN and CDR2 SYDVKM. The CDR3 is 12 amino acids. The V end lost 4 bases, the J end lost 10 bases, and 8 bases lay between the germline ends. Here the CDR3 DNA reads TGTGCCAGCAGTTCAACGGCCTCACCCCTCCACTTT. Translation: CASSSTASPLHF.

This chain links TRBV7-9 with TRBJ2-2; unclear D gene. Germline CDR1 SEHNR, CDR2 FQNEAQ (reference sequence). The CDR3 extends over 15 amino acids. The ends were cut back, 2 bases at V and 0 bases at J, with 7 bases in the middle. CDR3: CASSLLPANTGELFF. The DNA for the CDR3 is TGTGCCAGCAGCTTACTCCCTGCGAACACCGGGGAGCTGTTTTTT.

This clonotype was counted a few times. The chain uses TRBV5-1 and TRBJ2-7; D is unclear. Trimming took 7 bases from V and 3 from J, leaving 14 bases between them. CDR1 is SGHRS and CDR2 is YFSETQ in the germline V gene. The CDR3 loop spans 13 amino acids. The CDR3: CASSLGSGYEQYF. The CDR3 DNA reads as TGCGCCAGCTCTCTCGGGTCAGGCTACGAGCAGTACTTC.

This chain links TRBV5-4 with TRBJ1-2; 7 nucleotides line up with TRBD1. The CDR3 consists of 13 residues. After removal of 3 bases from V and 8 bases from J, the junction contained 7 bases not matched to a gene. Germline V gene lookup returns CDR1 SGHNT and CDR2 YYREEE (reference sequence). CDR3 loop: CASSSETGYGYTF. CDR3 nucleotides: TGTGCCAGCAGCTCTGAGACAGGGTACGGCTACACCTTC. The complete variable domain, with remaining parts taken from reference TRBV5-4 and TRBJ1-2, reads ETGVTQSPTHLIKTRGQQVTLRCSSQSGHNTVSWYQQALGQGPQFIFQYYREEENGRGNFPPRFSGLQFPNYSSELNVNALELDDSALYLCASSSETGYGYTFGSGTRLTVV.

The chain joins TRBV20-1 to TRBJ2-1, with D tentatively TRBD1 or TRBD2 (5 bases each). Trimming stripped 0 bases from V and 8 bases from J, with 14 bases between. CDR1 DFQATT and CDR2 SNEGSKA come from the germline V gene (reference sequence). There are 14 residues in the CDR3. CDR3 amino acids: CSARDQGDSHEQFF. The CDR3 nucleotides read TGCAGTGCTAGAGATCAGGGAGACAGCCATGAGCAGTTCTTC.

This clonotype was seen a few times. One junction end does not reproduce the germline sequence, and a read error may be involved. The CDR3 DNA follows: TGCGCCAGCAGCACGGGGACAAACCTGGAGCACACTGAAGCTTCCTTT. Translated: CASSTGTNLEHTEASF. The V and J genes are TRBV5-1 and TRBJ1-1, with a tentative D call TRBD1 (6 bases). CDR3 length: 16 residues. Germline V gene data show CDR1 as SGHRS and CDR2 as YFSETQ. Full variable domain (remainder filled in from reference TRBV5-1 and TRBJ1-1): KAGVTQTPRYLIKTRGQQVTLSCSPISGHRSVSWYQQTPGQGLQFLFEYFSETQRNKGNFPGRFSGRQFSNSRSEMNVSTLELGDSALYLCASSTGTNLEHTEASFGQGTRLTVV.

V gene TRBV7-9 combines with J gene TRBJ2-3; 11 bases are a match to TRBD1. Germline values: CDR1 SEHNR, CDR2 FQNEAQ (reference sequence). This CDR3 is 15 amino acids long. J lost 4 bases, V lost 2 bases, and 2 bases had no gene match. The CDR3 region is CASSLQGQGADTQYF. The CDR3, as DNA: TGTGCCAGCAGCTTACAGGGACAGGGGGCAGATACGCAGTATTTT.

This chain links TRBV6-1 with TRBJ2-3; D gene ambiguous. CDR3 length: 20 amino acids. CDR1 and CDR2 from the germline V gene are MNHNS and SASEGT. V gave up 5 bases and J gave up 4 bases, with 31 bases separating them. Written as DNA, the CDR3 is TGTGCCAGCAGTCCCAAGTCTTGGAACAGTGCTTCATCTTCTCCAGATACGCAGTATTTT. It specifies CASSPKSWNSASSSPDTQYF.

This clonotype has a handful of counts. This rearrangement joins TRBV18 to TRBJ1-3, with 7 nucleotides matching TRBD1. The V segment lost 0 bases and the J segment 3 bases; nucleotides outside the gene matches: 2. CDR1 KGHSH and CDR2 LQKENI come from the germline V gene. The CDR3 runs 15 residues. This chain's CDR3 is CASSPPGQVGNTIYF. The CDR3 DNA reads as TGTGCCAGCTCACCACCCGGACAGGTTGGAAACACCATATATTTT. The entire variable domain, with the rest obtained from reference TRBV18 and TRBJ1-3, is as follows: NAGVMQNPRHLVRRRGQEARLRCSPMKGHSHVYWYRQLPEEGLKFMVYLQKENIIDESGMPKERFSAEFPKEGPSILRIQQVVRGDSAAYFCASSPPGQVGNTIYFGEGSWLTVV.

The chain joins TRBV29-1 to TRBJ2-7; possible D gene TRBD2, 6 bases. This CDR3 has 11 residues. Germline CDR1 reads SQVTM; CDR2 reads ANQGSEA. Trimming stripped 4 bases from V and 3 bases from J, with 7 bases between. CDR3 coding DNA: TGCAGCGTTGGCGGGGACTACGAGCAGTACTTC. Translating gives CSVGGDYEQYF.

V usage is TRBV20-1 and J usage is TRBJ2-7; D gene unclear. V gave up 5 bases and J gave up 7 bases, with 15 bases separating them. Germline-derived CDR1 and CDR2 are DFQATT and SNEGSKA (reference sequence). The CDR3 sequence is 12 residues long. CDR3 residues: CSAHGPMGEQYF. The CDR3 bases are TGCAGTGCTCACGGACCCATGGGGGAGCAGTACTTC.

This clonotype occurred a few times. The chain couples TRBV7-9 to TRBJ1-4, with TRBD1 as a possible D gene (5 bases). The CDR3 totals 14 residues. Trimming took off 3 bases at V and 8 bases at J, with 13 bases between the two ends. Germline assignment: CDR1 SEHNR and CDR2 FQNEAQ (reference sequence). CDR3 in DNA: TGTGCCAGCAGCTTGGTGGGGGTGATCGAAAAACTGTTTTTT. Translated, it gives CASSLVGVIEKLFF.

In this sample, this clonotype turned up a few times. The chain has TRBV7-6 and TRBJ1-1; 7 bases align to TRBD1. In germline, CDR1 is SGHVS, CDR2 FNYEAQ. The CDR3 is 12 amino acids. Trimming took 2 bases from V and 9 from J; bases not matched to a gene: 3. CDR3 bases: TGTGCCAGCAGCTTACTGGGACAGCAAGCTTTCTTT. It yields the protein CASSLLGQQAFF.

V is TRBV11-3 and J is TRBJ2-3; either TRBD1 or TRBD2 may supply D (6 bases each). CDR3 length equals 12 residues. CDR1 and CDR2 (germline): SGHNT, YENEEA. Trimming removed 6 bases from V and 11 bases from J, with 15 bases in between. CDR3 sequence: CASSLRGAEQYF. CDR3 in DNA: TGTGCCAGCAGTTTGAGGGGGGCCGAGCAGTATTTT.

V and J are TRBV28 and TRBJ2-4; 14 nucleotides align to TRBD2. The CDR3 extends over 19 amino acids. Germline trimming cut 8 bases from V and 1 base from J; bases unmatched to any gene: 13. CDR1 and CDR2 from the germline V gene are MDHEN and SYDVKM. The CDR3 loop reads CASGPGLAGAGLAKNIQYF. CDR3 DNA sequence: TGTGCCAGCGGACCGGGACTAGCGGGAGCTGGTTTGGCCAAAAACATTCAGTACTTC.

This clonotype turned up a few times. The rearrangement uses TRBV7-3 and TRBJ2-2; D not resolved. V shed 5 bases and J shed 2 bases, with 6 bases lying between them. CDR1 SGHTA and CDR2 FQGTGA come from the germline V gene. The CDR3 is 13 amino acids. The CDR3 is CASSTENTGELFF. The DNA of the CDR3 is TGTGCCAGCAGCACCGAAAACACCGGGGAGCTGTTTTTT. Complete variable domain (other parts from reference TRBV7-3 and TRBJ2-2): GAGVSQTPSNKVTEKGKYVELRCDPISGHTALYWYRQSLGQGPEFLIYFQGTGAADDSGLPNDRFFAVRPEGSVSTLKIQRTERGDSAVYLCASSTENTGELFFGEGSRLTVL.

V is TRBV30 and J is TRBJ1-1; perhaps TRBD1 as D (6 bases). Germline V gene sequence: CDR1 GTSNPN, CDR2 SVGIG (reference sequence). This CDR3 comprises 13 residues. V was cut by 4 bases and J by 2 bases, with 11 bases left in between. CDR3 region: CAWTRGGNTEAFF. Written as DNA, the CDR3 is TGTGCCTGGACCAGGGGAGGAAACACTGAAGCTTTCTTT.

J is TRBJ2-5 and V is TRBV3-1; tentative D call: TRBD2 (5 bases). CDR1 is LGHDT, CDR2 YNNKEL, per germline (reference sequence). This CDR3 has 13 residues. The V end lost 2 bases, the J end lost 5 bases, and 9 bases lay between the germline ends. The CDR3 DNA follows: TGTGCCAGCAGCCAACCAGCGGAGGAGACCCAGTACTTC. Its protein is CASSQPAEETQYF.

The rearrangement uses TRBV5-1 and TRBJ2-7, with TRBD2 matching over 8 bases. The CDR3 extends over 13 amino acids. Germline values: CDR1 SGHRS, CDR2 YFSETQ. The ends lost 1 base at V and 7 bases at J; junction bases unmatched: 4. In DNA, the CDR3 is TGCGCCAGCAGCTTGACCGGGGGGGAGGAGCAGTACTTC. It translates to CASSLTGGEEQYF. The full variable domain, with the rest looked up from reference TRBV5-1 and TRBJ2-7, is KAGVTQTPRYLIKTRGQQVTLSCSPISGHRSVSWYQQTPGQGLQFLFEYFSETQRNKGNFPGRFSGRQFSNSRSEMNVSTLELGDSALYLCASSLTGGEEQYFGPGTRLTVT.

This clonotype was seen only a few times. The rearrangement uses TRBV28 and TRBJ1-4; D possibly corresponds to TRBD1 (6 bases). Germline V CDR1 and CDR2: MDHEN, SYDVKM. This CDR3 has 13 residues. V was clipped by 10 bases and J by 8 bases, with 17 bases between them. CDR3 DNA sequence: TGTGCCACCGAAACCTACAGGGACGAAAAACTGTTTTTT. Translation: CATETYRDEKLFF.